The clone carrying this TCR beta chain occurred many times. This CDR3 contains 12 residues. V lost 3 bases, J lost 7 bases, and 6 bases lay in between. Germline V gives CDR1 SGHTA, CDR2 FQGTGA. This sample is part of a study of T cells in Graves' hyperthyroidism and ophthalmopathy. TCR beta CDR3 region amplification was performed from RNA transcripts. Using the HTBI primer set, a first-round RT-PCR was run on the TCR CDR3. TCRdb called the multiplex PCR reads again in MiXCR, with one record for every CDR3 protein. The sample lists some 570,000 distinct CDR3 sequences, approximately 15% occurring once. Specimen: blood. The chain uses TRBV7-3 and TRBJ2-2, with unresolved D. This receptor was identified in a woman aged 18-29 years with Graves' ophthalmopathy. CDR3 sequence (DNA): TGTGCCAGCAGCTTGTTTGGCGGGGAGCTGTTTTTT. Its translation is CASSLFGGELFF.